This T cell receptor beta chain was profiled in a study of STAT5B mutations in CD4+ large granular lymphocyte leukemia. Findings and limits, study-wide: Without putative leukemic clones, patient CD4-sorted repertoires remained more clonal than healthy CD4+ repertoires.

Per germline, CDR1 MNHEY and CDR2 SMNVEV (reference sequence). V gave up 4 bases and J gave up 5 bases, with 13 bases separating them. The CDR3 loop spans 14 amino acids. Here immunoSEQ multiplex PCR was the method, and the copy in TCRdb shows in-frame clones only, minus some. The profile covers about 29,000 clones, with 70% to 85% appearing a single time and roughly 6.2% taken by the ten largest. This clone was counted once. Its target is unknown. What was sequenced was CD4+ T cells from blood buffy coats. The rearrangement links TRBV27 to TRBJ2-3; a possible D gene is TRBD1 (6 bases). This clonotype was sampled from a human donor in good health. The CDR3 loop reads CASSSWGLRDTQYF. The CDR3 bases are TGTGCCAGCAGTTCGTGGGGGCTGAGAGATACGCAGTATTTT.